This T cell receptor (beta chain) was recovered during a study of blood T cell repertoires in COVID-19 (TCRdb year 2020). In terms of the full investigation: Samples from collaborators originated in the United States, Italy and Spain and spanned both the acute and convalescent phases of COVID-19. The material from the prospective study consisted of cDNA or gDNA derived from T cells, B-cell-depleted T cells, or PBMCs. Subjects who had been exposed to COVID-19, were actively infected with it, or had recovered from it provided the deeply sampled blood TCRbeta repertoires that made up the dataset. The repertoires were released in a freely available public database intended as a resource for research on the immune response to SARS-CoV-2. Samples came from the ongoing ImmuneRACE study (first 160 participants) plus 1,254 subjects from 6 global collaborators. The sample metadata nearly always contained a de-identified subject ID, COVID-19 status, age in years and sex. HLA class I and class II types, where available, came from metadata supplied by the sample provider rather than from assay-based typing.

At one collaborating source in Seattle, patients were enrolled during active infection and were followed longitudinally through the course of disease. The collaborating institutions used their own protocols to collect whole blood in K2EDTA tubes. For TCRbeta analysis, collaborator samples were shipped as frozen whole blood, as isolated PBMCs, or as DNA extracted from either sample type. Findings and caveats that apply to the study as a whole: The amount of clinical and demographic metadata varied by source and participant and was provided uncurated.

Notes on this clone: Its antigen specificity is not known. No base quality information exists; no much larger clone differs at one position.

The immunoSEQ Assay, a bias-controlled multiplex PCR, was used to amplify TCRbeta CDR3 regions from genomic DNA. Turning to the authors' computational methods: The number of nucleated cells in each sample was estimated from the amplification of reference gene primers within the assay. Sequence reads were collapsed and filtered to measure the absolute abundance of every unique TCRbeta CDR3 rearrangement. For each sample, productive Simpson clonality was calculated by taking the square root of Simpson's diversity index across productive rearrangements. TCRdb retrieved this table from immuneACCESS and kept in-frame rearrangements only. Not all clones are present; in checked studies, unresolved V genes account for under half, and no reason is known for the remainder. That table is the source of V, J and clone size, and D and trimming were worked out from the DNA. Counted in this sample were some 400,000 clones; around 87% of them appeared once. The leading ten clones occupy 2.3% of the sample.

Reading the germline V gene (reference sequence) gives CDR1 LNHDA and CDR2 SQIVND. Trimming removed 5 bases from V and 5 bases from J, leaving 8 bases between the germline ends. The CDR3 spans 12 residues, from the cysteine through the phenylalanine. This entry keeps only the CDR3 DNA: 36 bases, framed from base 1. The sample taken for sequencing was peripheral blood. In this chain, TRBV19 is recombined with TRBJ2-3, with TRBD2 tentatively as D gene (6 bases match). The TCR sequence derives from a woman aged 60-70 years with COVID-19, enrolled during active disease. The nucleotide sequence is given as TGTGCCAGTAGTTCCGGGGGAGATACGCAGTATTTT. Its protein reads: CASSSGGDTQYF.